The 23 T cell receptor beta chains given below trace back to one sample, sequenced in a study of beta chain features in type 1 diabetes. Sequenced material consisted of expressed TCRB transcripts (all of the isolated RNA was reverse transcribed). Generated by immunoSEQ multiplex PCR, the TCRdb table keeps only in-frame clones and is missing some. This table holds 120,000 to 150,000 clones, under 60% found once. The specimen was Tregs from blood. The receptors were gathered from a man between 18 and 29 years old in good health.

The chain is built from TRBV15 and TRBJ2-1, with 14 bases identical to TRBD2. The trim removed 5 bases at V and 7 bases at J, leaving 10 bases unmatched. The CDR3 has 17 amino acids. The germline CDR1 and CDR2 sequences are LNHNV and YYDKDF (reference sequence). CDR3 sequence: CATSSLGGTSGRNEQFF. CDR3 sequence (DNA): TGTGCCACCAGCTCATTAGGGGGGACTAGCGGGAGAAATGAGCAGTTCTTC.

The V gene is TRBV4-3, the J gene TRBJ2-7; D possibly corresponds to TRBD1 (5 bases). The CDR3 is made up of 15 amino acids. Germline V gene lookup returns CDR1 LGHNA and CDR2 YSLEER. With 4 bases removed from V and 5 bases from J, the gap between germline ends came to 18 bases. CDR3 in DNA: TGCGCCAGCAGCCCCAGTGGGGCTTCACGGCACGAGCAGTACTTC. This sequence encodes CASSPSGASRHEQYF.

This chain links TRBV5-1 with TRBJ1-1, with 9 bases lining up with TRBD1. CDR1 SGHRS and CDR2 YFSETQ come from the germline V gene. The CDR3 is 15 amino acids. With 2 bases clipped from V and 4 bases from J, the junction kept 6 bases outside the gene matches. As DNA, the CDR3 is TGCGCCAGCAGCTTACCGGGACAGGGAGGCACTGAAGCTTTCTTT. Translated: CASSLPGQGGTEAFF.

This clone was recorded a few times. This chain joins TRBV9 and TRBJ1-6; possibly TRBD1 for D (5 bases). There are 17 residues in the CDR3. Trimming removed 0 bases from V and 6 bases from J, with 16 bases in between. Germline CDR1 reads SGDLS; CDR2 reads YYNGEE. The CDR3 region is CASSVELGGRSNSPLHF. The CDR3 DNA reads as TGTGCCAGCAGCGTAGAATTGGGGGGACGGAGTAATTCACCCCTCCACTTT. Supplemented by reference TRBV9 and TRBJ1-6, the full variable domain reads DSGVTQTPKHLITATGQRVTLRCSPRSGDLSVYWYQQSLDQGLQFLIQYYNGEERAKGNILERFSAQQFPDLHSELNLSSLELGDSALYFCASSVELGGRSNSPLHFGNGTRLTVT.

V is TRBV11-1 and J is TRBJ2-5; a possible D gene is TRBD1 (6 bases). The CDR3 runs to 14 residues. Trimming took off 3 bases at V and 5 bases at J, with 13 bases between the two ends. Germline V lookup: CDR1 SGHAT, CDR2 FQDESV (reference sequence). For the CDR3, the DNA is TGTGCCAGCAGCTTGGACAGCAATCGGGAGACCCAGTACTTC. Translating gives CASSLDSNRETQYF.

The CDR3 protein is CASSLELAGANEQFF. Written as DNA, the CDR3 is TGTGCCAGCAGCTTAGAACTAGCGGGTGCAAATGAGCAGTTCTTC. J is TRBJ2-1 and V is TRBV7-2; TRBD2 agrees at 9 bases. Germline lookup yields CDR1 SGHTA and CDR2 FQGNSA. Germline trimming cut 1 base from V and 7 bases from J; bases unmatched to any gene: 5. The CDR3 extends over 15 amino acids.

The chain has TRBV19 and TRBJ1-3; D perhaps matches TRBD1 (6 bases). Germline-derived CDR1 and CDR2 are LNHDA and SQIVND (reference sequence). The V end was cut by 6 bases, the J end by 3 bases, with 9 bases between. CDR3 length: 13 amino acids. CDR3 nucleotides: TGTGCCAGTAGCGGGACATATGGAAACACCATATATTTT. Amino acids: CASSGTYGNTIYF.

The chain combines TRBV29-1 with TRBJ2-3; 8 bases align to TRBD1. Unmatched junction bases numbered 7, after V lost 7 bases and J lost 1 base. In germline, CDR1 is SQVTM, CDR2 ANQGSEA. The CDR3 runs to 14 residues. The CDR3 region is CSGGGGQGTDTQYF. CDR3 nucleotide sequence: TGCAGCGGTGGTGGGGGACAGGGCACAGATACGCAGTATTTT.

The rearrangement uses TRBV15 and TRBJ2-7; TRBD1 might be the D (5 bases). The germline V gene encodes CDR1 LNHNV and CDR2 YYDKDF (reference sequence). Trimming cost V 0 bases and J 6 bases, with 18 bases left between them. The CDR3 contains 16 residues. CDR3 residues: CATSRDRVAGLPEQYF. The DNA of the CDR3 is TGTGCCACCAGCAGAGATCGGGTTGCAGGGCTTCCCGAGCAGTACTTC.

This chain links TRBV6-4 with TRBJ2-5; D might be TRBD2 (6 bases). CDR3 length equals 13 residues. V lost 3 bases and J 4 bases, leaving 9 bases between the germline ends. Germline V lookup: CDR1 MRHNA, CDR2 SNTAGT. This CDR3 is CASSEEGGETQYF. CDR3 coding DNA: TGTGCCAGCAGTGAGGAGGGTGGAGAGACCCAGTACTTC.

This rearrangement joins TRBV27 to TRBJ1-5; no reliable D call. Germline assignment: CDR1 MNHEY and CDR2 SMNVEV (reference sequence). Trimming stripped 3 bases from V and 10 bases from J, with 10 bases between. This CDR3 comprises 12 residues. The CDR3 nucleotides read TGTGCCAGCAGTTTCCCCGGAGGTCCCCAGCATTTT. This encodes CASSFPGGPQHF.

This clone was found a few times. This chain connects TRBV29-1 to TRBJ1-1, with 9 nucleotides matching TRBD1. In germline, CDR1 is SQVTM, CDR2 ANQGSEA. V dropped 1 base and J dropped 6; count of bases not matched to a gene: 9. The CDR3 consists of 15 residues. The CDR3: CSVEGMTGGNAEAFF. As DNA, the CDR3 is TGCAGCGTTGAAGGTATGACAGGGGGAAACGCTGAAGCTTTCTTT.

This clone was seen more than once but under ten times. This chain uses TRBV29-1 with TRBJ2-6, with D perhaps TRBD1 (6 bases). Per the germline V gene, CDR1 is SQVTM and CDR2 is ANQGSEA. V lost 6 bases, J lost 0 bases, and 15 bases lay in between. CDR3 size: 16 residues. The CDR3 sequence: CSVSRDIHSGANVLTF. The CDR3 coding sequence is TGCAGCGTGAGCCGGGACATACACTCTGGGGCCAACGTCCTGACTTTC.

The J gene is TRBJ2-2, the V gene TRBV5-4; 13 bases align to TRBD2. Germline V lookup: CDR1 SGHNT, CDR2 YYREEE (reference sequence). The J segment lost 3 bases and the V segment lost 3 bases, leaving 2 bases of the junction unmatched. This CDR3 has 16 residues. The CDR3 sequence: CASSSGLAGDTGELFF. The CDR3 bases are TGTGCCAGCAGCTCAGGACTAGCGGGGGACACCGGGGAGCTGTTTTTT. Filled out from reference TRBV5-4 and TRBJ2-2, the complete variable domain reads ETGVTQSPTHLIKTRGQQVTLRCSSQSGHNTVSWYQQALGQGPQFIFQYYREEENGRGNFPPRFSGLQFPNYSSELNVNALELDDSALYLCASSSGLAGDTGELFFGEGSRLTVL.

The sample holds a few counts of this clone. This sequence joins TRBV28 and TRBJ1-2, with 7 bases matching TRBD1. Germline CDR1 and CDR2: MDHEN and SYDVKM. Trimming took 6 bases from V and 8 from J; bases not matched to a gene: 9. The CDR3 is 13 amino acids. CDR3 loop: CASRPTGNQGYTF. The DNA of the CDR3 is TGTGCCAGCAGACCGACAGGGAATCAAGGCTACACCTTC.

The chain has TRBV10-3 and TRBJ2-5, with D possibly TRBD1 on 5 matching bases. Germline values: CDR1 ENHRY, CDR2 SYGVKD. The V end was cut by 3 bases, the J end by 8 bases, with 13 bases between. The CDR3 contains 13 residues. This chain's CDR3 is CAISDQDSTTQYF. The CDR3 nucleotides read TGTGCCATCAGTGACCAAGACAGTACCACCCAGTACTTC.

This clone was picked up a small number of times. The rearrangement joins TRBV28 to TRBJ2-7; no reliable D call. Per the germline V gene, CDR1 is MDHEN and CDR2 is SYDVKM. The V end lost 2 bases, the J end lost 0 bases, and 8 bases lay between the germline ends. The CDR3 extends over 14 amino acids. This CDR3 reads CASSLDPSSYEQYF. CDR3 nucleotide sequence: TGTGCCAGCAGTTTAGACCCTAGCTCCTACGAGCAGTACTTC.

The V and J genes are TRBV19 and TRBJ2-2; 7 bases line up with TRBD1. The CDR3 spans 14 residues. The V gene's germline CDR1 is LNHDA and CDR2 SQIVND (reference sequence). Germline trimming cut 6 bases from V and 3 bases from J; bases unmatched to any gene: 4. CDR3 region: CASRRDSYTGELFF. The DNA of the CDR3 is TGTGCCAGTAGGAGGGACAGCTACACCGGGGAGCTGTTTTTT.

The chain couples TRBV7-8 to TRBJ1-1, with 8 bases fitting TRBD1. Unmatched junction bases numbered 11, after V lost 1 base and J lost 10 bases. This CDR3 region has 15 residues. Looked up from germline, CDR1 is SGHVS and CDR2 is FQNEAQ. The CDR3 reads CASSLEWQGAAGAFF. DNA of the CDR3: TGTGCCAGCAGCTTAGAGTGGCAGGGGGCGGCAGGAGCTTTCTTT.

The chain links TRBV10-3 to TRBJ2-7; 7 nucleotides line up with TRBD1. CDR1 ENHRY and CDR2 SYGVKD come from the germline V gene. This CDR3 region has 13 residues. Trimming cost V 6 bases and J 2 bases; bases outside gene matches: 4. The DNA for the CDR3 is TGTGCCATCAGACGGGACAGCCCCTACGAGCAGTACTTC. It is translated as CAIRRDSPYEQYF.

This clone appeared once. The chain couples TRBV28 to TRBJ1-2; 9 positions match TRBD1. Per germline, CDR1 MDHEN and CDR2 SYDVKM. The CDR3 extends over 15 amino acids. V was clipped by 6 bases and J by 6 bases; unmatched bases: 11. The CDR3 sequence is CASSEQGARSHGYTF. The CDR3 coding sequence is TGTGCCAGCAGCGAACAGGGGGCCCGGAGTCATGGCTACACCTTC.

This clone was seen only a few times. The CDR3 protein is CASSIGRDNEQFF. The CDR3 DNA reads as TGTGCCAGTAGTATAGGTAGAGACAATGAGCAGTTCTTC. The chain has TRBV19 and TRBJ2-1, with D hard to call. The V gene's germline CDR1 is LNHDA and CDR2 SQIVND (reference sequence). The CDR3 has 13 amino acids. V was trimmed by 1 base and J by 5 bases, leaving 6 bases between them.

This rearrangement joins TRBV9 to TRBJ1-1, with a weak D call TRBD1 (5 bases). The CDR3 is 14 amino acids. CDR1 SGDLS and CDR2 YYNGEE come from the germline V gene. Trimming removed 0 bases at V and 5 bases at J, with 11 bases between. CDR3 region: CASSVGWGATEAFF. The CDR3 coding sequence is TGTGCCAGCAGCGTAGGATGGGGCGCTACTGAAGCTTTCTTT.